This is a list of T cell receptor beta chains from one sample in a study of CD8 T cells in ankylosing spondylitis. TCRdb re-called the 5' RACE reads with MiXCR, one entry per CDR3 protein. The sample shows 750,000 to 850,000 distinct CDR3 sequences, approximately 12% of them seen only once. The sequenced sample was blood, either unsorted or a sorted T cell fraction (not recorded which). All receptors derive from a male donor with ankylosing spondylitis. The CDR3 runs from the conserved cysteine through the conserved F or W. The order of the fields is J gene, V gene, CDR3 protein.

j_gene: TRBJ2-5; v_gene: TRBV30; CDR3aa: CAWSGLAGGLETQYF
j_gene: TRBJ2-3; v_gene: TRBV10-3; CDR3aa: CAISARGPRPEDTQYF
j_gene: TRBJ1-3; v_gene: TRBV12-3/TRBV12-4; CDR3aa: CASGWTSGNTIYF
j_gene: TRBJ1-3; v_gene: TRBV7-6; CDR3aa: CASGGAENTIYF
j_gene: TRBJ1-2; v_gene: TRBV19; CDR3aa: CASSRRDKGNGYTF
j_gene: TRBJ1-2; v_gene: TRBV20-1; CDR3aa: CSARDLHLRDYGYTF
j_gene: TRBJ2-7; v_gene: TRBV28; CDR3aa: CASKAGTGTSEQYF
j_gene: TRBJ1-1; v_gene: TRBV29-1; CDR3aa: CSASSGQGTEAFF
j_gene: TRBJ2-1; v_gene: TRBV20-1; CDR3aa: CSASGNPNEQFF
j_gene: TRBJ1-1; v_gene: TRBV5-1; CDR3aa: CASSSGMGVGGTEAFF
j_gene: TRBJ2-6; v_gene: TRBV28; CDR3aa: CASSRDRGFTLSGANVLTF
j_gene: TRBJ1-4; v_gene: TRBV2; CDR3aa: CASLLVEKLFF
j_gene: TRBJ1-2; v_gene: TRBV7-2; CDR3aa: CASSLSPPDGGYTF
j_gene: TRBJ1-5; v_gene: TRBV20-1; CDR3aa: CSALRAFGNQPQHF
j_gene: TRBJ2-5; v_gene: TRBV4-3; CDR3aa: CASSHLDGETQYF
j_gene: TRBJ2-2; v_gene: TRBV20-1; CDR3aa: CSATGQSLNTGELFF
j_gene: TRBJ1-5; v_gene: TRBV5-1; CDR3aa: CASSLMGSSNQPQHF
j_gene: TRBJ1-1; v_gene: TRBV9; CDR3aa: CASSVAYPMNTEAFF
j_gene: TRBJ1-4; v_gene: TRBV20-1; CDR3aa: CSPTDSLNEKLFF
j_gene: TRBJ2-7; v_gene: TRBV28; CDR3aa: CASSQRFEQYF